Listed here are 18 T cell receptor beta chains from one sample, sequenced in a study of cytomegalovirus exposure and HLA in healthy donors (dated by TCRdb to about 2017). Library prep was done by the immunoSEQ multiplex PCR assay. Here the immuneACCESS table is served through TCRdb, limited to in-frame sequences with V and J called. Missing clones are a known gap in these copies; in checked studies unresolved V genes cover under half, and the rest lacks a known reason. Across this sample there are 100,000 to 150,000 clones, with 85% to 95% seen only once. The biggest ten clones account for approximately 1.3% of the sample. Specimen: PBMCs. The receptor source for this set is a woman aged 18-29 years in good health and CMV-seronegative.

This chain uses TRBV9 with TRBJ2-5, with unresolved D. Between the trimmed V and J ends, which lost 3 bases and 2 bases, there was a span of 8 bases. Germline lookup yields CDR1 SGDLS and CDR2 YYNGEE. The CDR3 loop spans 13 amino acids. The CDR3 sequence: CASSAGSQETQYF. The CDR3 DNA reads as TGTGCCAGCAGCGCCGGGTCTCAAGAGACCCAGTACTTC. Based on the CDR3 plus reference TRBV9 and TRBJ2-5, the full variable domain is DSGVTQTPKHLITATGQRVTLRCSPRSGDLSVYWYQQSLDQGLQFLIQYYNGEERAKGNILERFSAQQFPDLHSELNLSSLELGDSALYFCASSAGSQETQYFGPGTRLLVL.

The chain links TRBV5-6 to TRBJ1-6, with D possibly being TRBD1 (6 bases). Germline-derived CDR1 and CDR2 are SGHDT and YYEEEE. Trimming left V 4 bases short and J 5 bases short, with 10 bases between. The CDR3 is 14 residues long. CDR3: CASSRAGDNSPLHF. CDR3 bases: TGTGCCAGCAGCCGCGCAGGGGATAATTCACCCCTCCACTTT.

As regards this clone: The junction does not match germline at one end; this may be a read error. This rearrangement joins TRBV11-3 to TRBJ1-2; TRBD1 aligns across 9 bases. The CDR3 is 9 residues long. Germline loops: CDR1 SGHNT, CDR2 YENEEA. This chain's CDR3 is CASRRTGAF. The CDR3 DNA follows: TGTGCCAGCAGGAGGACAGGGGCCTTC.

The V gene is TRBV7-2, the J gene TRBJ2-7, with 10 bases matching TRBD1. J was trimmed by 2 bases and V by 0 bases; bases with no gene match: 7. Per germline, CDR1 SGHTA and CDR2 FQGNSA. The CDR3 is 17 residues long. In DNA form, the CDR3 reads TGTGCCAGCAGCTTAGCCCTCGGGACAGGGGTTACCTACGAGCAGTACTTC. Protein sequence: CASSLALGTGVTYEQYF.

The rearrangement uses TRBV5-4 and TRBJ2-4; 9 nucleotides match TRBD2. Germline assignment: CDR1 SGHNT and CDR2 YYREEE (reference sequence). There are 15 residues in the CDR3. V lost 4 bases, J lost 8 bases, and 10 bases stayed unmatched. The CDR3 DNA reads TGTGCCAGCAGCCTTAGCGGGGCGGGAGGGGACATTCAGTACTTC. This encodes CASSLSGAGGDIQYF. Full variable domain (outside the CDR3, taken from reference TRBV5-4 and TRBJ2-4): ETGVTQSPTHLIKTRGQQVTLRCSSQSGHNTVSWYQQALGQGPQFIFQYYREEENGRGNFPPRFSGLQFPNYSSELNVNALELDDSALYLCASSLSGAGGDIQYFGAGTRLSVL.

The CDR3 bases are TGTGCCAGCAGTACCCCGACAGGGTATGGATATGGCTACACCTTC. Protein product: CASSTPTGYGYGYTF. V and J are TRBV6-5 and TRBJ1-2; 7 nucleotides match TRBD1. The CDR3 totals 15 residues. CDR1 and CDR2 from the germline V gene are MNHEY and SVGAGI. The J segment lost 5 bases and the V segment lost 5 bases, leaving 11 bases of the junction unmatched.

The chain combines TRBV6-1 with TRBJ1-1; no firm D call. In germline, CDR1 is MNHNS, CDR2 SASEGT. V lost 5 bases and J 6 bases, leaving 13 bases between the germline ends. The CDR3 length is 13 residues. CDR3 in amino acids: CASSRGPDAEAFF. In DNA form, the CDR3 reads TGTGCCAGCAGTCGAGGGCCGGACGCTGAAGCTTTCTTT.

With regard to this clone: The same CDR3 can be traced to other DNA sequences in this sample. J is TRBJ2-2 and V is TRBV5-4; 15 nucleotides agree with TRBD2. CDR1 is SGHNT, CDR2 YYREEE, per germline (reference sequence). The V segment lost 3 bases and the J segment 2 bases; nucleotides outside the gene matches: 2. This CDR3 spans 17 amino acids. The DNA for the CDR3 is TGTGCCAGCAGCTCGGGACTAGCGGGGGGAAACACCGGGGAGCTGTTTTTT. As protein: CASSSGLAGGNTGELFF.

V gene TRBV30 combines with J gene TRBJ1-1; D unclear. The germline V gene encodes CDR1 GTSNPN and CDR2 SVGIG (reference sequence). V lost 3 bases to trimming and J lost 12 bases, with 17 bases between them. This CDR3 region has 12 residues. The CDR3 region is CAWSPVSVDTFF. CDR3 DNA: TGTGCCTGGAGCCCCGTATCAGTTGATACTTTCTTT.

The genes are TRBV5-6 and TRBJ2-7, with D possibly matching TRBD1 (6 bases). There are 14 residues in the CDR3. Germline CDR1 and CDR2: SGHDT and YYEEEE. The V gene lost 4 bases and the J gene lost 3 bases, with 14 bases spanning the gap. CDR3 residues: CASSVGGVNYEQYF. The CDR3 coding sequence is TGTGCCAGCAGCGTAGGGGGAGTAAACTACGAGCAGTACTTC.

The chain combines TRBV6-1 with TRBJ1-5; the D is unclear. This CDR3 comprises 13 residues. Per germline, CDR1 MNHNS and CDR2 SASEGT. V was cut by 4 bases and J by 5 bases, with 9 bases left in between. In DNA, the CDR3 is TGTGCCAGCAGTGTGACTTCCGATCAGCCCCAGCATTTT. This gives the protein CASSVTSDQPQHF.

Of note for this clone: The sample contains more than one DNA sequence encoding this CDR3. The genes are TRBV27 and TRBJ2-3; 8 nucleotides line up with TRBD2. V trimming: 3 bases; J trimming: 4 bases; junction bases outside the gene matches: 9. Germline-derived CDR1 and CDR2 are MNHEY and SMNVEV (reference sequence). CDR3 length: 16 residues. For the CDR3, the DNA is TGTGCCAGCAGTTTGTCGAGCGGGAGAGCCGCAGATACGCAGTATTTT. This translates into CASSLSSGRAADTQYF.

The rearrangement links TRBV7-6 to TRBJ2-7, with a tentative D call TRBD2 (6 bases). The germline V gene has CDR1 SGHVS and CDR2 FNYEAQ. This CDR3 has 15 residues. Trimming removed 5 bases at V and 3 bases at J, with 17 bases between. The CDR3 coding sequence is TGTGCCAGCAGCCCGCGGGACGGAGGATTCTACGAGCAGTACTTC. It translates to CASSPRDGGFYEQYF.

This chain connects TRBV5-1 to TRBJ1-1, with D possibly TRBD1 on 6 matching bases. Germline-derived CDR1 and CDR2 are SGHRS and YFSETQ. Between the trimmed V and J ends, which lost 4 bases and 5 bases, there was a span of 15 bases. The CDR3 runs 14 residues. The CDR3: CASSIGGGRTEAFF. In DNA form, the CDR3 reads TGCGCCAGCAGCATAGGGGGGGGGAGGACTGAAGCTTTCTTT.

This CDR3 reads CAWSATSSGELFF. The CDR3 nucleotides read TGTGCCTGGAGCGCTACTAGTTCCGGGGAGCTGTTTTTT. The V call is TRBV30, the J call TRBJ2-2, with D tentatively TRBD2 (5 bases). CDR3 size: 13 residues. The V gene lost 3 bases and the J gene lost 6 bases, with 11 bases spanning the gap. CDR1 and CDR2 (germline): GTSNPN, SVGIG (reference sequence).

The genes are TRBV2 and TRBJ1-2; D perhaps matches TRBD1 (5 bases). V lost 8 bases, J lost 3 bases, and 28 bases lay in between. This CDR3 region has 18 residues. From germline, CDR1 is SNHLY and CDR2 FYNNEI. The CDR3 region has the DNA TGTGCCAGCGGTCCACCGGGGGGACTTTCTCTAGCAGACTATGGCTACACCTTC. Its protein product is CASGPPGGLSLADYGYTF.

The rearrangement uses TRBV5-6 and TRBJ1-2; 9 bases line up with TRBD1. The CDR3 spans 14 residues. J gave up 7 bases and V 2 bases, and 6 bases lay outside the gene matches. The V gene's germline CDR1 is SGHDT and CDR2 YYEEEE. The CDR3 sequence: CASSLAGTGFGYTF. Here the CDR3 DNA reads TGTGCCAGCAGCTTAGCCGGGACAGGGTTTGGCTACACCTTC.

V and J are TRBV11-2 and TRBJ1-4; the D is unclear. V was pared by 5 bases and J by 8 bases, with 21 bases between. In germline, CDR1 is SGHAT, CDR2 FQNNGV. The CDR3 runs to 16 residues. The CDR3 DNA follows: TGTGCCAGCAGCCCGACCCGAGTGGAAACAGTCGAAAAACTGTTTTTT. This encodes CASSPTRVETVEKLFF. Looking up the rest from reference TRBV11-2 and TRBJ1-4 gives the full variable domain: EAGVAQSPRYKIIEKRQSVAFWCNPISGHATLYWYQQILGQGPKLLIQFQNNGVVDDSQLPKDRFSAERLKGVDSTLKIQPAKLEDSAVYLCASSPTRVETVEKLFFGSGTQLSVL.